This T cell receptor beta chain was observed in a study of T cells in women clearing cervical HPV infection. At the level of the study: Controls' single incident HPV16 infection cleared within 12 months without precancer. Cases' blood sampling followed lesion detection by median around 23 weeks (90 to 200).

Notes on the study in general: Repertoire richness, not evenness, was significantly elevated in CIN3+ cases versus controls.

As concerns this clone: As yet, its antigen is unknown. The read finishes 3 residues shy of the CDR3 end, and the germline J gene is used to complete it.

Profiling relied on immunoSEQ multiplex PCR, and the TCRdb table lists in-frame clones only, not all of them. This sample contains 40,000 to 45,000 clones. Deletions cut 0 bases from V and 5 bases from J, with 7 bases between. CDR1 SGHVS and CDR2 FNYEAQ come from the germline V gene. CDR3 length: 13 residues. The V gene is TRBV7-6, the J gene TRBJ2-5, with D hard to call. Input material: blood buffy coat. This clonotype originated in a woman aged 18 to 69 with a cervical HPV16 infection that either progressed to CIN3+ or cleared (not recorded which). This CDR3 is CASSLAQRETQYF. CDR3 bases read: TGTGCCAGCAGCTTAGCCCAACGGGAGACC. Full variable domain (rest looked up from reference TRBV7-6 and TRBJ2-5): GAGVSQSPRYKVTKRGQDVALRCDPISGHVSLYWYRQALGQGPEFLTYFNYEAQQDKSGLPNDRFSAERPEGSISTLTIQRTEQRDSAMYRCASSLAQRETQYFGPGTRLLVL.